These 17 T cell receptor beta chains share one sample of origin, sequenced in a study of T-cell memory formation after mild COVID-19. TCRdb re-derived calls from the 5' RACE reads in MiXCR, one entry per CDR3 protein. The sample records tens of thousands of distinct CDR3 sequences, roughly 13% being singletons. The sequenced sample was PBMCs or a T cell subset sorted from them (not recorded which). The receptors originated from an adult woman who had mild COVID-19 (a few samples of this study predate the infection). Cell type and time point are not known.

The V and J genes are TRBV7-8 and TRBJ1-1, with TRBD1 matching 11 bases. The germline CDR1 and CDR2 sequences are SGHVS and FQNEAQ. This CDR3 has 13 residues. With V trimmed by 6 bases and J by 7 bases, 4 bases remained unmatched. CDR3 in amino acids: CASSRTGGIEAFF. CDR3 bases: TGTGCCAGCAGTCGGACAGGGGGCATTGAAGCTTTCTTT.

A few counts support this clonotype. The chain recombines TRBV21-1 with TRBJ2-7. TRBV21-1 is annotated as a pseudogene. The CDR3 length is 11 residues. The CDR3 here is CASSLSQEQYF. As DNA, the CDR3 is TGTGCCAGCAGCCTCTCCCAAGAGCAGTACTTC.

This clonotype was counted ten times or more. The chain recombines TRBV29-1 with TRBJ2-7; 11 bases fit TRBD2. The CDR3 totals 16 residues. The germline V gene has CDR1 SQVTM and CDR2 ANQGSEA. The V gene end was trimmed by 4 bases and the J gene end by 5 bases; junction bases not matched to a gene: 13. CDR3 nucleotides: TGCAGCGTTGCTCAAGTAGCGGGAGGGACATTGGACGAGCAGTACTTC. Protein: CSVAQVAGGTLDEQYF.

This clonotype came up a few times. This chain links TRBV12-5 with TRBJ2-7; unclear D gene. This CDR3 is 12 amino acids long. Trimming shortened V by 8 bases and J by 7 bases, and 15 bases separated the two germline ends. Per germline, CDR1 LGHNT and CDR2 FRNRAP. The CDR3 sequence is CASSPVTWEQYF. In DNA form, the CDR3 reads TGTGCTAGTTCTCCGGTGACCTGGGAGCAGTACTTC.

This clonotype was seen many times. The V and J genes are TRBV20-1 and TRBJ2-7; D is unresolved. The CDR3 sequence is 12 residues long. Trimming left V 3 bases short and J 3 bases short, with 9 bases between. The germline V gene encodes CDR1 DFQATT and CDR2 SNEGSKA (reference sequence). This chain's CDR3 is CSARGVSYEQYF. In DNA form, the CDR3 reads TGCAGTGCTAGGGGCGTTAGCTACGAGCAGTACTTC.

This clonotype was counted only a few times. The J gene is TRBJ1-5, the V gene TRBV15; 7 positions agree with TRBD1. The germline CDR1 and CDR2 sequences are LNHNV and YYDKDF (reference sequence). V shed 0 bases, J shed 3 bases, and the junction held 8 bases outside the gene matches. The CDR3 covers 17 residues. CDR3 nucleotide sequence: TGTGCCACCAGCAGAGATAAGACAGGGTTATTCAATCAGCCCCAGCATTTT. Encoded protein: CATSRDKTGLFNQPQHF.

The chain combines TRBV7-6 with TRBJ1-1; 7 bases are shared with TRBD1. J was trimmed by 8 bases and V by 4 bases; bases with no gene match: 16. Germline CDR1 reads SGHVS; CDR2 reads FNYEAQ. CDR3 length: 16 residues. CDR3 nucleotides: TGTGCCAGCAGCTCCTCGACAGGGCCTCCCTCGCCGGAAGCTTTCTTT. Translated, it gives CASSSSTGPPSPEAFF.

This clonotype was detected only a few times. The DNA of the CDR3 is TGTGCCAGTAGTCCCGGGACAGGGCATCAGCCCCAGCATTTT. It encodes CASSPGTGHQPQHF. This chain connects TRBV19 to TRBJ1-5; 9 bases are shared with TRBD1. CDR3 length: 14 amino acids. CDR1 LNHDA and CDR2 SQIVND come from the germline V gene (reference sequence). Trimming cost V 5 bases and J 5 bases; bases outside gene matches: 4.

The chain carries TRBV6-1 and TRBJ1-1, with unresolved D. The CDR3 spans 12 residues. Germline V CDR1 and CDR2: MNHNS, SASEGT. Trimming removed 3 bases from V and 4 bases from J, with 6 bases in between. CDR3: CASSELATEAFF. The CDR3 DNA reads as TGTGCCAGCAGTGAGCTAGCCACTGAAGCTTTCTTT.

Only a few counts were recorded for this clonotype. The V gene is TRBV29-1, the J gene TRBJ2-7; D ambiguous. CDR3 length: 14 residues. The germline V and J ends were trimmed by 6 bases and 0 bases, with 15 bases remaining between them. Germline V gene data show CDR1 as SQVTM and CDR2 as ANQGSEA. The CDR3 protein is CSVVAPDRSYEQYF. The CDR3 bases are TGCAGCGTAGTGGCGCCAGACCGCTCCTACGAGCAGTACTTC.

The gene calls are TRBV20-1 and TRBJ2-1; D possibly corresponds to TRBD2 (5 bases). Germline CDR1 and CDR2: DFQATT and SNEGSKA (reference sequence). The CDR3 runs 15 residues. V lost 6 bases to trimming and J lost 2 bases, with 17 bases between them. The DNA of the CDR3 is TGCAGTGCGGGAAGAACTAGGGAGACCTACAATGAGCAGTTCTTC. Its translation is CSAGRTRETYNEQFF.

CDR3 sequence reads: CASSQDYVRQGYNEQFF. CDR3 sequence (DNA): TGCGCCAGCAGCCAAGATTACGTGCGACAGGGCTACAATGAGCAGTTCTTC. This chain links TRBV4-3 with TRBJ2-1; 7 bases match TRBD1. J was trimmed by 3 bases and V by 0 bases; bases with no gene match: 8. Germline loops: CDR1 LGHNA, CDR2 YSLEER. The CDR3 length is 17 residues.

This clonotype was detected ten times or more. V gene TRBV5-4 combines with J gene TRBJ2-5; 10 nucleotides match TRBD2. This CDR3 comprises 14 residues. The V segment lost 7 bases and the J segment 1 base; nucleotides outside the gene matches: 4. Germline loops: CDR1 SGHNT, CDR2 YYREEE (reference sequence). The CDR3 sequence: CASSVAGGQETQYF. DNA for the CDR3: TGTGCCAGCTCCGTAGCGGGGGGCCAAGAGACCCAGTACTTC.

This clonotype has only a few counts. This rearrangement joins TRBV4-1 to TRBJ2-7; no clear D. This CDR3 spans 12 amino acids. From germline, CDR1 is MGHRA and CDR2 YSYEKL. V was pared by 3 bases and J by 6 bases, with 9 bases between. The CDR3 nucleotides are TGCGCCAGCAGCCATCGAGTTTCCGAGCAGTACTTC. Its translation: CASSHRVSEQYF.

The V and J genes are TRBV19 and TRBJ1-5; no firm D call. CDR3 length equals 13 residues. V lost 5 bases, J lost 8 bases, and 13 bases lay in between. Germline CDR1 is LNHDA and CDR2 is SQIVND (reference sequence). Written as DNA, the CDR3 is TGTGCCAGTAGTCGGATCCCTTTCGAGCCCCAGCATTTT. Protein: CASSRIPFEPQHF.

This clonotype has a count of ten or more. This CDR3 is CASSPGLSNEQFF. In DNA, the CDR3 is TGTGCCAGCAGCCCGGGACTTAGCAATGAGCAGTTCTTC. V gene TRBV7-9 combines with J gene TRBJ2-1; maybe TRBD2 (6 bases). Germline values: CDR1 SEHNR, CDR2 FQNEAQ (reference sequence). V was pared by 5 bases and J by 6 bases, with 11 bases between. CDR3 length: 13 amino acids. The full variable domain, completed using reference TRBV7-9 and TRBJ2-1, is DTGVSQNPRHKITKRGQNVTFRCDPISEHNRLYWYRQTLGQGPEFLTYFQNEAQLEKSRLLSDRFSAERPKGSFSTLEIQRTEQGDSAMYLCASSPGLSNEQFFGPGTRLTVL.

This clonotype was observed a handful of times. The chain carries TRBV7-6 and TRBJ2-2, with no clear D. There are 13 residues in the CDR3. V shed 5 bases and J shed 7 bases, with 11 bases lying between them. Germline assignment: CDR1 SGHVS and CDR2 FNYEAQ. CDR3 amino acids: CASSPKSGGELFF. As DNA, the CDR3 is TGTGCCAGCAGCCCGAAGTCTGGCGGGGAGCTGTTTTTT.